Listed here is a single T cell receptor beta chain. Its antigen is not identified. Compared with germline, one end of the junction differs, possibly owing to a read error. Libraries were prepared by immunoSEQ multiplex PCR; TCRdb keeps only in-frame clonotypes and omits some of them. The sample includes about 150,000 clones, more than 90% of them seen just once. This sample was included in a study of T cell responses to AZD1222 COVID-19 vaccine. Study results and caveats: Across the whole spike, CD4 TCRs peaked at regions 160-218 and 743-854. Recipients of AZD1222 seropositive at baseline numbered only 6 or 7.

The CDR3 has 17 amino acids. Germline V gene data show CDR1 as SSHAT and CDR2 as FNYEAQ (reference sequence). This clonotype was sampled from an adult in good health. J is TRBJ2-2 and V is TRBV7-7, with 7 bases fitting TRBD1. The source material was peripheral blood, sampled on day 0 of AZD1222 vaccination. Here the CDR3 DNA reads TGTGCTAGCAGCTTAACTTTGGGGACAGCACGTACCGGGGAGCTGTTTTTT. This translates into CASSLTLGTARTGELFF.